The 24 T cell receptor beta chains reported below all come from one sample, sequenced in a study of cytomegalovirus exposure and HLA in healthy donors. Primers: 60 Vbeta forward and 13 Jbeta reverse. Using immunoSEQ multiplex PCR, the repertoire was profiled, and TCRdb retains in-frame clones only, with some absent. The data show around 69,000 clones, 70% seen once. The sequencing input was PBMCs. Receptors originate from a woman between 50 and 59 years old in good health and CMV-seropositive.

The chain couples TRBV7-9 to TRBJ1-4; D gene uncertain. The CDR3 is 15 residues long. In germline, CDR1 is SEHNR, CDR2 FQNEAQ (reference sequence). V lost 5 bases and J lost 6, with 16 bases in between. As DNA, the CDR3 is TGTGCCAGCAGCCCCTCCTGGCAGGAATATGAAAAACTGTTTTTT. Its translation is CASSPSWQEYEKLFF.

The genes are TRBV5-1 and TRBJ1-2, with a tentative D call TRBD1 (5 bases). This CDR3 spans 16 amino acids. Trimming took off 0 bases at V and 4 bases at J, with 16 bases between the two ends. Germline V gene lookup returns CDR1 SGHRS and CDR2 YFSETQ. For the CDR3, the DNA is TGCGCCAGCAGCTTGGGTCTGGACAAAAGCTTCTATGGCTACACCTTC. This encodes CASSLGLDKSFYGYTF. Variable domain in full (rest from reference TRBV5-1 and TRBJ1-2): KAGVTQTPRYLIKTRGQQVTLSCSPISGHRSVSWYQQTPGQGLQFLFEYFSETQRNKGNFPGRFSGRQFSNSRSEMNVSTLELGDSALYLCASSLGLDKSFYGYTFGSGTRLTVV.

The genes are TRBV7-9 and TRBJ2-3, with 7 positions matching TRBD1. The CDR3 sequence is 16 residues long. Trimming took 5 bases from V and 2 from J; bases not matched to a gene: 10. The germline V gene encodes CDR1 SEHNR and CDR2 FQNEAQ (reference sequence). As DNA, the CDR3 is TGTGCCAGCAGCACGGGGACAGCCTCCTACACAGATACGCAGTATTTT. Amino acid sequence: CASSTGTASYTDTQYF.

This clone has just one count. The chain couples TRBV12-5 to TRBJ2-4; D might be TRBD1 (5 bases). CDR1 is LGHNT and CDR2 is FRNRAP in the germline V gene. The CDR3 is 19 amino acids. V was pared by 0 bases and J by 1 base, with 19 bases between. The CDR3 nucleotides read TGTGCTAGTGGTTTGGTACCCACCAACAGGTCCCTGGCCAAAAACATTCAGTACTTC. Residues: CASGLVPTNRSLAKNIQYF.

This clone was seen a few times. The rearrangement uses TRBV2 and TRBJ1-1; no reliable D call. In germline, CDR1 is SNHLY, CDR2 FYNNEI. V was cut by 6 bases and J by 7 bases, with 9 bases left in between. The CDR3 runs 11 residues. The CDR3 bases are TGTGCCAGCAGGGCGGCGGTTGAAGCTTTCTTT. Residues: CASRAAVEAFF.

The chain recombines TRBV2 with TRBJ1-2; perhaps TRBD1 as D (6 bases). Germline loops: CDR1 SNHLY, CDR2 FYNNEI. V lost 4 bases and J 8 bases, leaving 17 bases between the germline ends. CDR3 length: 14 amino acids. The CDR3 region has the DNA TGTGCCAGCAGTGTGAACAGGGTAGGAGCCGGCTACACCTTC. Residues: CASSVNRVGAGYTF. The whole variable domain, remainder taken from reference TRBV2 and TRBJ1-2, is EPEVTQTPSHQVTQMGQEVILRCVPISNHLYFYWYRQILGQKVEFLVSFYNNEISEKSEIFDDQFSVERPDGSNFTLKIRSTKLEDSAMYFCASSVNRVGAGYTFGSGTRLTVV.

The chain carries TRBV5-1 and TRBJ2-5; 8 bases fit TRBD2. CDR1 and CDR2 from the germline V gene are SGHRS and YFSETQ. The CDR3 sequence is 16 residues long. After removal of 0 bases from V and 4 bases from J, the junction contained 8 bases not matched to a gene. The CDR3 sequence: CASSLVRAGDGETQYF. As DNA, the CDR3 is TGCGCCAGCAGCTTGGTGAGAGCGGGGGATGGAGAGACCCAGTACTTC.

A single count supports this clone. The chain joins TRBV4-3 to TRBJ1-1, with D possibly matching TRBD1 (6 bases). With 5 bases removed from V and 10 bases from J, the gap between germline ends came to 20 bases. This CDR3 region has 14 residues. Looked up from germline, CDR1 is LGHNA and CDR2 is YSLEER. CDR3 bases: TGCGCCAGCAGCACGCGGGGGTCAGGGGCGGGAGCTTTCTTT. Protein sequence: CASSTRGSGAGAFF.

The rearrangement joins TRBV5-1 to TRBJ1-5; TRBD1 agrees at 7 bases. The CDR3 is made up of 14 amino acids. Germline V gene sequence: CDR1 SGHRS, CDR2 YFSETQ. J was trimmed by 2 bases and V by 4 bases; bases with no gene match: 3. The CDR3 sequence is CASSPGQGNQPQHF. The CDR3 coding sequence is TGCGCCAGCAGCCCCGGACAGGGCAATCAGCCCCAGCATTTT.

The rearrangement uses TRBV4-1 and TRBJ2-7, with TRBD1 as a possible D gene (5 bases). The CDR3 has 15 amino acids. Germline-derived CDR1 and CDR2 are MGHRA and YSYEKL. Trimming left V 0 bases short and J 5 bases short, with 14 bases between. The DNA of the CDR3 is TGCGCCAGCAGCCAAGAGCCAGGGATGAGAAACGAGCAGTACTTC. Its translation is CASSQEPGMRNEQYF.

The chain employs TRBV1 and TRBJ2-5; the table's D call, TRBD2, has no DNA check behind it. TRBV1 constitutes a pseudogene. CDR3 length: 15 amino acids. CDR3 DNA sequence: TGCACCAGCTCGTCGGAAGTGCGGGGGGGGGAGACCCAGTACTTC. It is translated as CTSSSEVRGGETQYF.

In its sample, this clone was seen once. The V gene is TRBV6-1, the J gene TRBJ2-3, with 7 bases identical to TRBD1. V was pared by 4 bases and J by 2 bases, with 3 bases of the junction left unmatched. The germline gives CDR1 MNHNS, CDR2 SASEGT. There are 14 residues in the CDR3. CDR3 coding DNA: TGTGCCAGCAGTGTTGACAGGGACACAGATACGCAGTATTTT. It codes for CASSVDRDTDTQYF.

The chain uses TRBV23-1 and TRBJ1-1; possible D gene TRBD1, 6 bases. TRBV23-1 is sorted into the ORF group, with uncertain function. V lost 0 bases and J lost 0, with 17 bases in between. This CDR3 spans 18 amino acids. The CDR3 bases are TGCGCCAGCAGTCAATCGGTGACAGGCGACAACCTGAACACTGAAGCTTTCTTT. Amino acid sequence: CASSQSVTGDNLNTEAFF.

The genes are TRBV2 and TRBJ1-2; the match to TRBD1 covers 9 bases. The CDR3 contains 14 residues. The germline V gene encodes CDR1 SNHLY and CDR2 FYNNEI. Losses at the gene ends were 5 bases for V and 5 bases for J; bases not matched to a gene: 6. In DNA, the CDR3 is TGTGCCAGCAGTACGGGACAGGGTGATTATGGCTACACCTTC. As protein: CASSTGQGDYGYTF. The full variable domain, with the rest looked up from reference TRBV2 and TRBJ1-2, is EPEVTQTPSHQVTQMGQEVILRCVPISNHLYFYWYRQILGQKVEFLVSFYNNEISEKSEIFDDQFSVERPDGSNFTLKIRSTKLEDSAMYFCASSTGQGDYGYTFGSGTRLTVV.

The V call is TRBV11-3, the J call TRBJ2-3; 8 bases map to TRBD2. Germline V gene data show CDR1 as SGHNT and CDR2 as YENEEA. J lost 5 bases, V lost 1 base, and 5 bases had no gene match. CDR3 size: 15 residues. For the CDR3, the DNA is TGTGCCAGCAGCTTAGGCGGGGGGCAGGGAGATACGCAGTATTTT. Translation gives CASSLGGGQGDTQYF.

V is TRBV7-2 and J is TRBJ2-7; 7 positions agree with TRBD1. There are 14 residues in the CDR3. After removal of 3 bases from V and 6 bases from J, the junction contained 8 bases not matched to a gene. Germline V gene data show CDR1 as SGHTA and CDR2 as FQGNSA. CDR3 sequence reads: CASSLGQLVSEQYF. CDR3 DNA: TGTGCCAGCAGCTTGGGACAGTTGGTATCCGAGCAGTACTTC.

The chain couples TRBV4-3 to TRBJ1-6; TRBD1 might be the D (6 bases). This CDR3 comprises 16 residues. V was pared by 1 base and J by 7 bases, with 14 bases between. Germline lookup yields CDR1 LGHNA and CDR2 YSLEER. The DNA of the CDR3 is TGCGCCAGCAGCCAAGGTCTCTGGACAGACAATTCACCCCTCCACTTT. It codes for CASSQGLWTDNSPLHF.

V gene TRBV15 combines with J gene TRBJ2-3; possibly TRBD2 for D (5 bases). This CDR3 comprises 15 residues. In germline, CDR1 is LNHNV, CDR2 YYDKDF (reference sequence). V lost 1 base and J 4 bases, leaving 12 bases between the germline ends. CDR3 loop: CATSRGGFGSDTQYF. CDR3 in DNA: TGTGCCACCAGCAGAGGAGGGTTTGGGTCAGATACGCAGTATTTT.

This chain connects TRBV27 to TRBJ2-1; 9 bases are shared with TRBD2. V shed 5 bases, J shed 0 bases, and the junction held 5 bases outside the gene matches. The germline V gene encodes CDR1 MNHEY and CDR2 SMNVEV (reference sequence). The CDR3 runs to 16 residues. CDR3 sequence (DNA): TGTGCCAGCAGTCCGAGACTAGCGGCCTCCTACAATGAGCAGTTCTTC. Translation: CASSPRLAASYNEQFF.

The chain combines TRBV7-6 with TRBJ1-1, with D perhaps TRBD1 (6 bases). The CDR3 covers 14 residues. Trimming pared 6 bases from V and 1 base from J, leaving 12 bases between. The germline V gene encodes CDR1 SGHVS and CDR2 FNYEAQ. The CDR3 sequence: CASSIRGGNTEAFF. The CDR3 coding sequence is TGTGCCAGCAGTATTAGGGGGGGGAACACTGAAGCTTTCTTT.

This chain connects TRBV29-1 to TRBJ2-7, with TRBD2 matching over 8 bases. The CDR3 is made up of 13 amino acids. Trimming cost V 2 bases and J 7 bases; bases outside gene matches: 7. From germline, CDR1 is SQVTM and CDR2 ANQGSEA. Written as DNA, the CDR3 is TGCAGCGTTGAATTTGCGGGAGGAGGAGAGCAGTACTTC. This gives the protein CSVEFAGGGEQYF.

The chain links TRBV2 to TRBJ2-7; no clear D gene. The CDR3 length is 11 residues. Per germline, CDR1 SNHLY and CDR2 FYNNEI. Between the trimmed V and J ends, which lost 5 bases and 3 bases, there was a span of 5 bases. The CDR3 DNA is TGTGCCAGCAGTACCAGCTACGAGCAGTACTTC. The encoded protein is CASSTSYEQYF.

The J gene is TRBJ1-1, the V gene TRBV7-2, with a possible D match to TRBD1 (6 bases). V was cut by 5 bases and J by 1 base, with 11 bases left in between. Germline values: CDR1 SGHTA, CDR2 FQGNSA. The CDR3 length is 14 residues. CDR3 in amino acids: CASSRQETNTEAFF. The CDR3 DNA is TGTGCCAGCAGCAGACAGGAGACGAACACTGAAGCTTTCTTT.

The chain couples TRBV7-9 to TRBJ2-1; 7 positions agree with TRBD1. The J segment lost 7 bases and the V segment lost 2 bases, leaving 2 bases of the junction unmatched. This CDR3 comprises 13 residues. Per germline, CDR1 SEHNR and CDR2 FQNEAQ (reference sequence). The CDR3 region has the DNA TGTGCCAGCAGCTTAACAGGGGCGAATGAGCAGTTCTTC. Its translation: CASSLTGANEQFF.